Below are 20 T cell receptor beta chains sequenced from a single sample in a study of vaccination and CD4 T cells after COVID-19. The Oncomine TCR Beta short-read assay sequenced DNA from cultured CD4+ T cells. TCRdb used MiXCR to reprocess the PCR reads, holding one entry per CDR3 protein. The repertoire consists of some 25,000 distinct CDR3 sequences, with roughly two fifths occurring once and the leading ten covering approximately 11%. Antigens for these TCRs are unknown. Treatment here: approximately nine-day PBMC culture with coronavirus spike peptide pools or control peptides (ViraFEST assay). The sequencing sample was made of CD4+ T cells from blood, cultured in vitro. Every receptor here comes from a human donor who had recovered from COVID-19.

V is TRBV20-1 and J is TRBJ2-5; D not certain. This CDR3 region has 12 residues. The V end lost 3 bases, the J end lost 1 base, and 6 bases lay between the germline ends. Germline V gene sequence: CDR1 DFQATT, CDR2 SNEGSKA (reference sequence). In nucleotides, the CDR3 is TGCAGTGCTAGGGTGGGCCAAGAGACCCAGTACTTC. It specifies CSARVGQETQYF.

The V gene is TRBV6-1, the J gene TRBJ2-2; D perhaps matches TRBD2 (7 bases). V lost 10 bases and J 6 bases, leaving 15 bases between the germline ends. CDR1 and CDR2 (germline): MNHNS, SASEGT. The CDR3 is 13 amino acids. The CDR3 sequence: CATMLGGPGELFF. The CDR3 region has the DNA TGTGCCACTATGCTCGGGGGGCCCGGGGAGCTGTTTTTT.

This clonotype was seen a few times. The J gene is TRBJ2-6, the V gene TRBV11-2; no firm D call. Germline V gene data show CDR1 as SGHAT and CDR2 as FQNNGV. This CDR3 region has 15 residues. The ends were cut back, 0 bases at V and 1 base at J, with 4 bases in the middle. CDR3 nucleotides: TGTGCCAGCAGCTTAGAAGGGTCTGGGGCCAACGTCCTGACTTTC. Translated: CASSLEGSGANVLTF.

The V call is TRBV28, the J call TRBJ2-1; 10 bases are shared with TRBD2. Germline CDR1 MDHEN, CDR2 SYDVKM. This CDR3 region has 16 residues. Unmatched junction bases numbered 8, after V lost 5 bases and J lost 4 bases. CDR3 coding DNA: TGTGCCAGCAGTCTAGGGGGGACTAGCGTATACAATGAGCAGTTCTTC. Translating gives CASSLGGTSVYNEQFF.

CDR3 DNA: TGTGCCAGCAGCAGGGGACAGGGGGCAGCCTACGAGCAGTACTTC. Translation gives CASSRGQGAAYEQYF. The chain employs TRBV6-1 and TRBJ2-7; 12 bases match TRBD1. The germline gives CDR1 MNHNS, CDR2 SASEGT. Trimming removed 6 bases from V and 2 bases from J; junction bases left unmatched: 5. The CDR3 loop spans 15 amino acids.

The V and J genes are TRBV20-1 and TRBJ2-3; 14 bases are a match to TRBD2. The CDR3 loop spans 14 amino acids. The V and J ends lost 6 bases and 9 bases, in that order; junction bases with no gene match: 8. Looked up from germline, CDR1 is DFQATT and CDR2 is SNEGSKA (reference sequence). The CDR3 region has the DNA TGCAGTGCAACGACTAGCGGGGGGGTCCGGACGCAGTATTTT. Translating gives CSATTSGGVRTQYF.

This clonotype was detected once. This sequence joins TRBV12-3 or TRBV12-4 and TRBJ2-3, with D uncertain. Trimming left V 7 bases short and J 9 bases short, with 17 bases between. The CDR3 consists of 13 residues. Here the CDR3 reads CASTSTPVDTQYF. CDR3 bases: TGTGCCAGCACCTCCACTCCTGTAGACACGCAGTATTTT.

This chain uses TRBV3-1 with TRBJ2-7; tentative D call: TRBD2 (5 bases). V was pared by 6 bases and J by 5 bases, with 11 bases between. The CDR3 is 12 amino acids. Germline values: CDR1 LGHDT, CDR2 YNNKEL (reference sequence). Here the CDR3 DNA reads TGTGCCAGCAGTCCAAACGGGAACGAGCAGTACTTC. Its translation is CASSPNGNEQYF.

V and J are TRBV20-1 and TRBJ2-6; 7 bases are a match to TRBD2. The ends lost 2 bases at V and 0 bases at J; junction bases unmatched: 10. Germline values: CDR1 DFQATT, CDR2 SNEGSKA (reference sequence). The CDR3 covers 18 residues. As DNA, the CDR3 is TGCAGTGCTAGAAAAGGCGGCGGGAGTGCCTCTGGGGCCAACGTCCTGACTTTC. As protein: CSARKGGGSASGANVLTF.

The V gene is TRBV7-8, the J gene TRBJ2-3; 7 nucleotides line up with TRBD2. V lost 4 bases to trimming and J lost 6 bases; unmatched junction nucleotides: 13. CDR3 length: 16 residues. CDR1 and CDR2 from the germline V gene are SGHVS and FQNEAQ. The CDR3, as DNA: TGTGCCAGCAGCTCTTTATCTCCGGGAGGAGGGGATACGCAGTATTTT. It encodes CASSSLSPGGGDTQYF.

This clonotype was picked up a small number of times. The chain combines TRBV16 with TRBJ2-7; D gene ambiguous. The CDR3 is 11 residues long. Germline CDR1 is KGHSY and CDR2 is FQNENV. V was clipped by 2 bases and J by 3 bases, with 2 bases between them. The CDR3 DNA is TGTGCCAGCAGCCAACACTACGAGCAGTACTTC. Translation: CASSQHYEQYF.

This clonotype was counted a few times. The chain is built from TRBV20-1 and TRBJ1-1; TRBD1 matches at 8 bases. Per germline, CDR1 DFQATT and CDR2 SNEGSKA (reference sequence). CDR3 size: 14 residues. V lost 6 bases to trimming and J lost 6 bases; unmatched junction nucleotides: 12. CDR3: CSAQVQGAYSEAFF. The DNA for the CDR3 is TGCAGTGCCCAAGTCCAGGGGGCCTATTCTGAAGCTTTCTTT.

J is TRBJ2-1 and V is TRBV6-5, with D possibly TRBD1 on 5 matching bases. CDR3 size: 16 residues. CDR1 is MNHEY, CDR2 SVGAGI, per germline. The ends were cut back, 2 bases at V and 4 bases at J, with 15 bases in the middle. The CDR3, as DNA: TGTGCCAGCAGTTACAGTGGAAGGGGATCTTACAATGAGCAGTTCTTC. Amino acids: CASSYSGRGSYNEQFF.

Only a few counts were recorded for this clonotype. J is TRBJ1-2 and V is TRBV5-1, with unresolved D. CDR3 length equals 13 residues. The V end was cut by 3 bases, the J end by 8 bases, with 14 bases between. Per germline, CDR1 SGHRS and CDR2 YFSETQ. CDR3 nucleotide sequence: TGCGCCAGCAGCTCCGGGCCACCACAGGGCTACACCTTC. Translation gives CASSSGPPQGYTF.

This sequence joins TRBV7-6 and TRBJ2-1, with D possibly matching TRBD2 (5 bases). V lost 5 bases to trimming and J lost 1 base, with 21 bases between them. Germline V gene sequence: CDR1 SGHVS, CDR2 FNYEAQ. The CDR3 sequence is 18 residues long. This CDR3 reads CASSPRGPSAVSYNEQFF. CDR3 sequence (DNA): TGTGCCAGCAGCCCACGGGGTCCTAGTGCGGTGTCCTACAATGAGCAGTTCTTC.

This clonotype showed up just a few times. The gene calls are TRBV6-5 and TRBJ1-5; 9 bases match TRBD1. J gave up 7 bases and V 4 bases, and 8 bases lay outside the gene matches. CDR3 length equals 15 residues. Germline values: CDR1 MNHEY, CDR2 SVGAGI. This CDR3 is CASSSTGTGNQPQHF. The CDR3, as DNA: TGTGCCAGCAGTTCGACCGGGACAGGGAACCAGCCCCAGCATTTT.

The chain couples TRBV6-1 to TRBJ2-7, with TRBD1 matching 12 bases. Per the germline V gene, CDR1 is MNHNS and CDR2 is SASEGT. The CDR3 length is 20 residues. With 5 bases clipped from V and 3 bases from J, the junction kept 20 bases outside the gene matches. The CDR3 reads CASSKGWGTGGNTRNYEQYF. The CDR3 DNA reads TGTGCCAGCAGTAAAGGATGGGGGACAGGGGGCAACACGAGGAACTACGAGCAGTACTTC.

The chain has TRBV12-3 or TRBV12-4 and TRBJ1-5; TRBD1 might be the D (6 bases). Between the trimmed V and J ends, which lost 8 bases and 0 bases, there was a span of 14 bases. The CDR3 length is 15 residues. CDR3 DNA: TGTGCCAGCCGGTTCGGGGGCGATAGCAATCAGCCCCAGCATTTT. This codes for CASRFGGDSNQPQHF.

The chain couples TRBV7-7 to TRBJ1-3; no definite D call. The germline V gene encodes CDR1 SSHAT and CDR2 FNYEAQ (reference sequence). V was clipped by 5 bases and J by 0 bases, with 14 bases between them. CDR3 length: 16 amino acids. This chain's CDR3 is CASSPQIGVSGNTIYF. The DNA of the CDR3 is TGTGCCAGCAGCCCCCAAATTGGAGTCTCTGGAAACACCATATATTTT.

The genes are TRBV11-3 and TRBJ1-2, with 10 bases identical to TRBD1. This CDR3 has 13 residues. Germline V gene lookup returns CDR1 SGHNT and CDR2 YENEEA. J gave up 6 bases and V 5 bases, and 3 bases lay outside the gene matches. This CDR3 is CASSPDRGHGYTF. The CDR3 nucleotides read TGTGCCAGCAGCCCCGACAGGGGGCATGGCTACACCTTC.